Sequencing of this TCR beta chain was carried out in a study of T cell repertoires in cytomegalovirus infection. Study in general: Indications came from public TCR beta signatures; they pointed to CMV infection and to a matching HLA type. General study results and limits: Public TCR beta family frequency separated CMV-and-HLA carriers, including in an independent cohort.

This clonotype was seen many times. The antigen is unknown. Per germline, CDR1 MNHEY and CDR2 SVGAGI. The ends were cut back, 0 bases at V and 2 bases at J, with 13 bases in the middle. CDR3 length equals 16 residues. TCRdb re-analysed the reads in MiXCR, keeping a single row per CDR3 protein. The sample has 350,000 to 450,000 distinct CDR3 sequences, over 15% seen once; the top ten hold 7.5% to 9.5%. The TCR comes from a human donor in good health (CMV status not recorded). Some clones in this sample may be carry-over from other donors' samples. Sequenced: PBMCs. The genes are TRBV6-5 and TRBJ1-1; D gene ambiguous. The CDR3 DNA sequence: TGTGCCAGCAGTTACTCAGCGGGCAGTTTCAACACTGAAGCTTTCTTT. Encoded protein: CASSYSAGSFNTEAFF.